The following is a T cell receptor beta chain sequence with its context. The source of the sample is a study of control samples from healthy donors and cancer patients. Using immunoSEQ multiplex PCR, the repertoire was profiled, and TCRdb retains in-frame clones only, with some absent. This sample has some 200,000 clones, with about 93% found just once. V lost 0 bases and J lost 12, with 12 bases in between. The CDR3 is made up of 13 amino acids. Germline V gene data show CDR1 as LGHNA and CDR2 as YNFKEQ. The clonotype originates from a man aged 18 to 29 in good health. What was sequenced was blood. This rearrangement joins TRBV4-2 to TRBJ2-1; weak D call: TRBD2 (6 bases). The CDR3 coding sequence is TGTGCCAGCAGCCAAGATAAGGGACTGGGGCAGTTCTTC. Residues: CASSQDKGLGQFF.